These 22 T cell receptor beta chains were all obtained from the same sample, sequenced in a study of Graves' ophthalmopathy and Graves' hyperthyroidism. As the template, RNA transcripts were used to amplify TCR beta CDR3 regions. The first round was an RT-PCR with HTBI primers, and the second round was a multiplex PCR. TCRdb independently ran MiXCR on the multiplex PCR reads; one entry per CDR3 protein. The sample lists approximately 160,000 distinct CDR3 sequences; 39% were seen once. Sequencing was performed on peripheral blood. The receptors derive from a man in his thirties or forties with Graves' ophthalmopathy.

This clonotype was picked up many times. This rearrangement joins TRBV6-5 to TRBJ2-2; perhaps TRBD1 as D (6 bases). This CDR3 is 16 amino acids long. Looked up from germline, CDR1 is MNHEY and CDR2 is SVGAGI. V shed 1 base and J shed 2 bases, with 11 bases lying between them. The CDR3 protein is CASSYFPGVNTGELFF. The CDR3, as DNA: TGTGCCAGCAGTTACTTTCCAGGGGTAAACACCGGGGAGCTGTTTTTT.

V gene TRBV24-1 combines with J gene TRBJ2-7, with D unclear. This CDR3 contains 13 residues. Germline V gives CDR1 KGHDR, CDR2 SFDVKD. Trimming cost V 4 bases and J 6 bases, with 12 bases left between them. The CDR3 protein is CATSESVTGEQYF. CDR3 nucleotides: TGTGCCACCAGTGAATCCGTTACGGGCGAGCAGTACTTC.

This clonotype has a count of ten or more. The CDR3 loop reads CASRRGQFNSPLHF. For the CDR3, the DNA is TGTGCCAGCAGACGAGGACAGTTTAATTCACCCCTCCACTTT. The V call is TRBV12-3 or TRBV12-4, the J call TRBJ1-6; tentative D call: TRBD1 (6 bases). This CDR3 is built from 14 residues. Trimming shortened V by 6 bases and J by 6 bases, and 12 bases separated the two germline ends.

This sequence joins TRBV20-1 and TRBJ2-7; 7 bases are shared with TRBD1. With V trimmed by 5 bases and J by 4 bases, 8 bases remained unmatched. CDR1 and CDR2 (germline): DFQATT, SNEGSKA (reference sequence). The length of the CDR3 is 13 residues. The CDR3 loop is CSASDRELYEQYF. The CDR3 DNA reads TGCAGTGCTTCTGACAGGGAGTTATACGAGCAGTACTTC.

This clonotype was recorded at least ten times. V is TRBV7-2 and J is TRBJ2-7; 12 nucleotides match TRBD1. J lost 5 bases, V lost 1 base, and 3 bases had no gene match. The CDR3 is 15 residues long. Germline loops: CDR1 SGHTA, CDR2 FQGNSA. The CDR3 DNA sequence: TGTGCCAGCAGCTTAGTTGGGACAGGGGGCCACGAGCAGTACTTC. It encodes CASSLVGTGGHEQYF.

This chain uses TRBV19 with TRBJ1-5, with TRBD1 matching 8 bases. J gave up 0 bases and V 8 bases, and 6 bases lay outside the gene matches. The length of the CDR3 is 15 residues. Germline V gene data show CDR1 as LNHDA and CDR2 as SQIVND (reference sequence). This chain's CDR3 is CASGEGQVSNQPQHF. The CDR3 coding sequence is TGTGCCAGTGGAGAGGGACAGGTTAGCAATCAGCCCCAGCATTTT.

In this sample, this clonotype turned up many times. This rearrangement joins TRBV7-2 to TRBJ1-2, with unresolved D. This CDR3 has 12 residues. Trimming cost V 3 bases and J 1 base, with 3 bases left between them. The germline V gene encodes CDR1 SGHTA and CDR2 FQGNSA. In DNA form, the CDR3 reads TGTGCCAGCAGCTTGGATAACTATGGCTACACCTTC. It yields the protein CASSLDNYGYTF.

This clonotype was detected ten times or more. The chain couples TRBV6-1 to TRBJ1-2; 7 nucleotides line up with TRBD1. The CDR3 sequence is 12 residues long. With V trimmed by 4 bases and J by 5 bases, 1 base remained unmatched. Germline loops: CDR1 MNHNS, CDR2 SASEGT. The CDR3 spells CASSATGYGYTF. DNA of the CDR3: TGTGCCAGCAGTGCGACAGGGTATGGCTACACCTTC.

The table lists this clonotype with many counts. The V and J genes are TRBV7-2 and TRBJ2-4, with D uncertain. Per the germline V gene, CDR1 is SGHTA and CDR2 is FQGNSA. The CDR3 covers 15 residues. V dropped 1 base and J dropped 4 bases, with 11 bases sitting between them. This CDR3 reads CASSLGWQLKNIQYF. DNA of the CDR3: TGTGCCAGCAGCTTAGGCTGGCAGTTAAAAAACATTCAGTACTTC.

This chain's CDR3 is CASSSRAGMNTEAFF. CDR3 DNA: TGTGCCAGCAGTAGTCGGGCAGGGATGAACACTGAAGCTTTCTTT. The rearrangement uses TRBV28 and TRBJ1-1; D might be TRBD1 (5 bases). Germline assignment: CDR1 MDHEN and CDR2 SYDVKM. CDR3 length: 15 amino acids. V gave up 5 bases and J gave up 0 bases, with 13 bases separating them.

This clonotype was picked up many times. The rearrangement links TRBV28 to TRBJ1-2, with D possibly matching TRBD1 (5 bases). This CDR3 is built from 14 residues. V lost 3 bases to trimming and J lost 8 bases, with 16 bases between them. From germline, CDR1 is MDHEN and CDR2 SYDVKM. The CDR3 reads CASSLGGGPGGYTF. DNA of the CDR3: TGTGCCAGCAGTTTGGGGGGAGGCCCCGGAGGCTACACCTTC.

This clonotype showed up many times. V and J are TRBV27 and TRBJ1-1, with 8 bases fitting TRBD1. Germline lookup yields CDR1 MNHEY and CDR2 SMNVEV (reference sequence). This CDR3 region has 14 residues. V gave up 6 bases and J gave up 1 base; unmatched junction bases: 4. The CDR3 spells CASRDDRGNTEAFF. CDR3 coding DNA: TGTGCCAGCAGAGATGACAGGGGGAACACTGAAGCTTTCTTT.

Many counts were recorded for this clonotype. Here the CDR3 reads CASSINRNQPQHF. The CDR3 coding sequence is TGTGCCAGTAGTATTAATCGCAATCAGCCCCAGCATTTT. This chain links TRBV19 with TRBJ1-5; D remains unclear. CDR3 length equals 13 residues. Trimming removed 3 bases at V and 2 bases at J, with 5 bases between. Germline CDR1 LNHDA, CDR2 SQIVND (reference sequence).

The chain has TRBV28 and TRBJ1-6; TRBD1 is a possible D gene (6 bases). The V end was cut by 2 bases, the J end by 9 bases, with 11 bases between. There are 14 residues in the CDR3. Looked up from germline, CDR1 is MDHEN and CDR2 is SYDVKM. In DNA, the CDR3 is TGTGCCAGCAGTTTAAAGGGGGGGTTTTCACCCCTCCACTTT. It specifies CASSLKGGFSPLHF.

The table lists this clonotype with many counts. This sequence joins TRBV2 and TRBJ2-5; 8 bases are shared with TRBD2. CDR3 size: 14 residues. V lost 4 bases, J lost 4 bases, and 5 bases stayed unmatched. Germline V gene sequence: CDR1 SNHLY, CDR2 FYNNEI. CDR3 coding DNA: TGTGCCAGCAGTGCAGGGCTAGCGGGAGAGACCCAGTACTTC. Its protein product is CASSAGLAGETQYF.

V gene TRBV6-5 combines with J gene TRBJ2-5; 8 bases align to TRBD1. Germline V gives CDR1 MNHEY, CDR2 SVGAGI. V lost 5 bases, J lost 2 bases, and 4 bases stayed unmatched. The CDR3 contains 14 residues. The CDR3 reads CASSHRGIQETQYF. CDR3 nucleotides: TGTGCCAGCAGTCACAGGGGGATACAAGAGACCCAGTACTTC.

This clonotype was seen many times. The rearrangement uses TRBV19 and TRBJ2-5; D unclear. Germline V CDR1 and CDR2: LNHDA, SQIVND (reference sequence). Trimming took off 4 bases at V and 3 bases at J, with 6 bases between the two ends. The CDR3 is made up of 12 amino acids. The CDR3 nucleotides read TGTGCCAGTAGTACGTTCGAAGAGACCCAGTACTTC. Protein product: CASSTFEETQYF.

This rearrangement joins TRBV12-3 or TRBV12-4 to TRBJ1-1; 9 positions match TRBD1. Losses at the gene ends were 3 bases for V and 12 bases for J; bases not matched to a gene: 2. The CDR3 is 11 amino acids. In DNA, the CDR3 is TGTGCCAGCAGTTTGGGACAGGGTTCTTTCTTT. This gives the protein CASSLGQGSFF.

The chain is built from TRBV12-5 and TRBJ1-1; unclear D gene. Germline assignment: CDR1 LGHNT and CDR2 FRNRAP. The CDR3 is made up of 13 amino acids. V gave up 7 bases and J gave up 3 bases, with 12 bases separating them. The DNA of the CDR3 is TGTGCTAGTGCCCCCACCGGGGACACTGAAGCTTTCTTT. Its translation: CASAPTGDTEAFF.

This clonotype was observed many times. The V gene is TRBV29-1, the J gene TRBJ2-5; D ambiguous. Trimming took off 3 bases at V and 5 bases at J, with 4 bases between the two ends. Germline CDR1 and CDR2: SQVTM and ANQGSEA. The CDR3 extends over 10 amino acids. Here the CDR3 reads CSVDKETQYF. The CDR3 region has the DNA TGCAGCGTTGATAAGGAGACCCAGTACTTC.

The table lists this clonotype with many counts. V and J are TRBV6-2 or TRBV6-3 and TRBJ2-5; 15 bases map to TRBD2. The germline gives CDR1 MNHEY, CDR2 SVGEGT. This CDR3 has 16 residues. With V trimmed by 0 bases and J by 6 bases, 2 bases remained unmatched. This chain's CDR3 is CASSYSGLAGGKTQYF. As DNA, the CDR3 is TGTGCCAGCAGTTACTCTGGACTAGCGGGAGGGAAGACCCAGTACTTC.

This chain uses TRBV27 with TRBJ1-6; the D gene is possibly TRBD1 (6 bases). CDR1 is MNHEY, CDR2 SMNVEV, per germline (reference sequence). The CDR3 extends over 12 amino acids. Trimming stripped 8 bases from V and 10 bases from J, with 12 bases between. CDR3 sequence reads: CASGGWSSPLHF. CDR3 in DNA: TGTGCCAGCGGGGGCTGGAGCTCACCCCTCCACTTT.